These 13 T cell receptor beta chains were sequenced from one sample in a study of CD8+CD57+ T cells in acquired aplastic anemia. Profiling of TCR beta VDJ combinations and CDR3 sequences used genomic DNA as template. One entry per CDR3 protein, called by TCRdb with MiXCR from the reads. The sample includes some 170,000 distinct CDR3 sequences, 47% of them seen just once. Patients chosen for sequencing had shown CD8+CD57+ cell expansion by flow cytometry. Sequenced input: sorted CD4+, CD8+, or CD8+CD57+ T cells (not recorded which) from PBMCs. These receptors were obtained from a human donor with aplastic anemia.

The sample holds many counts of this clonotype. The CDR3 region is CSAHPETGRTYEQYF. DNA of the CDR3: TGCAGTGCTCACCCGGAGACAGGGAGGACCTACGAGCAGTACTTC. The chain has TRBV20-1 and TRBJ2-7, with a weak D call TRBD1 (7 bases). The germline V and J ends were trimmed by 5 bases and 2 bases, with 19 bases remaining between them. Germline V CDR1 and CDR2: DFQATT, SNEGSKA (reference sequence). The CDR3 is made up of 15 amino acids.

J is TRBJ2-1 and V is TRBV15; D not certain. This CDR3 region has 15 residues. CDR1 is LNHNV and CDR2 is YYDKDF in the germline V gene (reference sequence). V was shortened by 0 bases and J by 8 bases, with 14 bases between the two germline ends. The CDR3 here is CATSRDRDAGHEQFF. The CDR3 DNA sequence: TGTGCCACCAGCAGAGATAGGGATGCCGGGCATGAGCAGTTCTTC.

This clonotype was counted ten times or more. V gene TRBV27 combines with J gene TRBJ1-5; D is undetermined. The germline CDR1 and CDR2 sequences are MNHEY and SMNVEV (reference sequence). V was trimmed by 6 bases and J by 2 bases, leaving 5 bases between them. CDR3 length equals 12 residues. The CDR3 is CASRGRNQPQHF. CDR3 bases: TGTGCCAGCAGGGGCCGCAATCAGCCCCAGCATTTT.

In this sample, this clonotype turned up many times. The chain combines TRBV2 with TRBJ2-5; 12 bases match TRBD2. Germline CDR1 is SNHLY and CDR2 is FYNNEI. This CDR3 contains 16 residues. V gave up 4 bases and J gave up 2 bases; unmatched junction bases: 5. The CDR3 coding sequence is TGTGCCAGCAGTGTCTGGACTAGCGGGGTTCAAGAGACCCAGTACTTC. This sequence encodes CASSVWTSGVQETQYF.

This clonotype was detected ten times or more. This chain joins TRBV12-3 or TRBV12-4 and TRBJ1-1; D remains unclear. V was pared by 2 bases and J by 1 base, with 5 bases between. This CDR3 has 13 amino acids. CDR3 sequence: CASSLWRNTEAFF. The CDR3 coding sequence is TGTGCCAGCAGTTTATGGCGGAACACTGAAGCTTTCTTT.

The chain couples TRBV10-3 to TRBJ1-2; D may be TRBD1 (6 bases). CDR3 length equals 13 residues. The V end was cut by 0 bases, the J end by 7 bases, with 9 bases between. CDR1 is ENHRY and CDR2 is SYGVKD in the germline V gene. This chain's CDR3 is CAISESETGGYTF. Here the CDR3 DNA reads TGTGCCATCAGTGAGTCGGAGACAGGTGGCTACACCTTC.

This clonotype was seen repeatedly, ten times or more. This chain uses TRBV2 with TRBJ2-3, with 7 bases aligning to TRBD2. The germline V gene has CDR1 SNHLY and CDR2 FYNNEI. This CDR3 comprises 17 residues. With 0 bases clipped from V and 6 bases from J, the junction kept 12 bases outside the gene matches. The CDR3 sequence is CASSEAVSRGSPDTQYF. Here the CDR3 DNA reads TGTGCCAGCAGTGAAGCGGTCTCGCGGGGGTCCCCCGATACGCAGTATTTT.

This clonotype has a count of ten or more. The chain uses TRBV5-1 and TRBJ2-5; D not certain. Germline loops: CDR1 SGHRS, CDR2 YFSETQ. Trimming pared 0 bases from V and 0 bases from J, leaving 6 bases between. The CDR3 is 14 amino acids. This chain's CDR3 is CASSLVRHQETQYF. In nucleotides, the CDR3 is TGCGCCAGCAGCTTGGTGCGCCACCAAGAGACCCAGTACTTC.

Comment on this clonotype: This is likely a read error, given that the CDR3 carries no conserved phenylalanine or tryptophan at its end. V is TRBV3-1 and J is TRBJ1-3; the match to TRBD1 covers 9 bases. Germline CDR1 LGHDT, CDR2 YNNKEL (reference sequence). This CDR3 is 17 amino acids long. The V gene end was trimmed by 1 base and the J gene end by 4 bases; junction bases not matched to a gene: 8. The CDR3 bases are TGTGCCAGCAGCCAAGGCACAGGGGGCGTCAGGGGAAACACCATATATTGT. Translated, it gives CASSQGTGGVRGNTIYC.

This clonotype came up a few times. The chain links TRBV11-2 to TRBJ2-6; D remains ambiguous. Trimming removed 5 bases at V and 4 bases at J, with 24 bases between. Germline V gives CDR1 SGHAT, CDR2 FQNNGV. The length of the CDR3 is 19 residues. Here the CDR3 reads CASSHIRVDQLRGANVLTF. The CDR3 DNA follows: TGTGCCAGCAGCCACATTCGGGTAGACCAGCTGAGGGGGGCCAACGTCCTGACTTTC.

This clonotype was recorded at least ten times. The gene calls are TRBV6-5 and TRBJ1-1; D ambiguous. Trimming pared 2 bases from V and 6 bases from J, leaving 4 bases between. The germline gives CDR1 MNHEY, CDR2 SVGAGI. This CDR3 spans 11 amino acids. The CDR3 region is CASSYTSEAFF. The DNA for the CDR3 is TGTGCCAGCAGTTACACATCTGAAGCTTTCTTT.

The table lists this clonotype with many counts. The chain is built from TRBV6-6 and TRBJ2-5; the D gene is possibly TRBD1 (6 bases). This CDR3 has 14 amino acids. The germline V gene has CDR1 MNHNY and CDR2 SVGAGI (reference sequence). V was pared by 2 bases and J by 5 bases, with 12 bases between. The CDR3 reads CASSYDSRGETQYF. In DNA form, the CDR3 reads TGTGCCAGCAGTTACGATTCGAGGGGGGAGACCCAGTACTTC.

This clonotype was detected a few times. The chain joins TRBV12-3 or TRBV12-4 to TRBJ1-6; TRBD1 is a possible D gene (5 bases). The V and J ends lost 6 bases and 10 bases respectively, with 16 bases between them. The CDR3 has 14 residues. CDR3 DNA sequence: TGTGCCAGCAGCCGGCTGGACGGGGGATCACCCCTCCACTTT. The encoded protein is CASSRLDGGSPLHF.